The rows below give T cell receptor beta chains drawn from one sample of a study of blood T cell repertoires in COVID-19. Assay: immunoSEQ multiplex PCR; the TCRdb copy retains only in-frame clones and omits some. The sample lists a few hundred thousand clones; about four fifths were seen once. Input material: PBMCs or T cells enriched from blood (not recorded which). These receptors originate from a woman in her 40s with acute COVID-19. CDR3s include the opening cysteine and the closing phenylalanine or tryptophan. D genes are given only for firm matches. Size tells how often a clone was seen (once, few, many) or the class of an expanded clone, and some rows leave it out.

size,V,J,D,DNA,CDR3
.,TRBV4-3,TRBJ2-1,TRBD2,TGCGCCAGCAGCCAAACGACTAGCGGGGGGGCGCATCAACAGTTCTTC,CASSQTTSGGAHQQFF
once,TRBV23-1,TRBJ1-2,.,TGCGCCAGCAGTCCTTTGACCGACGCAGGGTTAGGCTACACCTTC,CASSPLTDAGLGYTF
.,TRBV28,TRBJ2-2,TRBD2,TGTGCCAGCAGTTTACCCGCGGGAGTGGGCACCGGGGAGCTGTTTTTT,CASSLPAGVGTGELFF
.,TRBV19,TRBJ2-7,TRBD1,TGTGCCAGTAGTCCTCGGACAGGAGGAGGACCCGAGCAGTACTTC,CASSPRTGGGPEQYF
.,TRBV19,TRBJ2-7,TRBD2,TGTGCCAGTCGGATTAATGGAGGGGAGGGACCCTACGAGCAGTACTTC,CASRINGGEGPYEQYF
.,TRBV7-9,TRBJ2-5,.,TGTGCCAGCAGCCAACAGCAAGAGACCCAGTACTTC,CASSQQQETQYF
.,TRBV29-1,TRBJ2-1,.,TGCAGCGCATCTGCCGGGAGATACAATGAGCAGTTCTTC,CSASAGRYNEQFF
once,TRBV29-1,TRBJ1-1,.,TGCAGCGTAGCCGGGACTCGCCGTGAAGCTTTCTTT,CSVAGTRREAFF
few,TRBV19,TRBJ2-5,TRBD1,TGTGCCAGTAGCCAGACAGGGCGAGGAGAGACCCAGTACTTC,CASSQTGRGETQYF
.,TRBV7-9,TRBJ1-4,TRBD1,TGTGCCAGCAGCAGATCAGGGGGCGCCGGATGGTTAACTAATGAAAAACTGTTTTTT,CASSRSGGAGWLTNEKLFF
.,TRBV5-4,TRBJ2-7,TRBD2,TGTGCCAGCAGCTTTGACTTAGCGGGAGGGCCGCTCGAGCAGTACTTC,CASSFDLAGGPLEQYF
.,TRBV7-2,TRBJ1-1,.,TGTGCCAGCAGCTTCCAGGGGAATACTGAAGCTTTCTTT,CASSFQGNTEAFF
.,TRBV19,TRBJ1-1,.,TGTGCCAGTAATCTGCAGGAGGGGGGGATGAACACTGAAGCTTTCTTT,CASNLQEGGMNTEAFF
.,TRBV19,TRBJ1-1,.,TGTGCCAGTAGTAGGACTCAGGCTCTGGGCGCTGAAGCTTTCTTT,CASSRTQALGAEAFF
.,TRBV28,TRBJ2-5,.,TGTGCCAGCAGTTCCTCGGCCGGACTCATCAAGGAGACCCAGTACTTC,CASSSSAGLIKETQYF
.,TRBV4-1,TRBJ1-4,TRBD1,TGCGCCAGCAGCCAACCGGGACAGGGGTACGAAAAACTGTTTTTT,CASSQPGQGYEKLFF
.,TRBV6-5,TRBJ2-7,.,TGTGCCAGCAGGAAGGCGTATCTAGCGAGCGAGCAGTACTTC,CASRKAYLASEQYF